This record looks at one T cell receptor beta chain sequence and its context. TCRbeta library construction was performed incorporating unique molecular identifiers. TCRdb used MiXCR to reprocess the PCR reads, holding one entry per CDR3 protein. The sample comprises around 480,000 distinct CDR3 sequences, about 30% of which are singletons, and under 3% rests with the top ten. This CDR3 contains 19 residues. Deletions cut 2 bases from V and 1 base from J, with 23 bases between. Germline V gene sequence: CDR1 MNHEY, CDR2 SVGAGI. The data derive from a study of T-cell reconstitution after alpha-beta-depleted transplantation in children.

The sample consisted of PBMCs from the stem cell graft donor, taken from the stem cell graft. The sequence was obtained from a human donor who donated a stem cell graft to a child with aplastic anemia. The J gene is TRBJ1-1, the V gene TRBV6-5, with D possibly being TRBD1 (6 bases). The CDR3 DNA is TGTGCCAGCAGTTACACCCGGGGGGAGCGGGACACACGGAACACTGAAGCTTTCTTT. This sequence encodes CASSYTRGERDTRNTEAFF.